The rows below give T cell receptor beta chains drawn from one sample of a study of early T cells in non-severe SARS-CoV-2 infection. TCRdb recomputed calls from the 5' RACE reads with MiXCR, one row per CDR3 protein. The repertoire has tens of thousands of distinct CDR3 sequences, around 14% of them found once; the top ten carry 4.5% to 7%. The material sequenced was whole blood. These receptors all come from an adult who was a healthcare worker with PCR-confirmed SARS-CoV-2 infection or an uninfected control (not recorded which). Both conserved end residues are part of each CDR3. The order of the fields is CDR3 length, clone size, D gene, J gene, V gene, CDR3 protein, CDR3 DNA. A D gene is named only where the DNA matches it firmly. Clone size is stated in some rows and not others, as once, few, many or a class when expanded.

CDR3 length: 12; clone size: few; D gene: NA; J gene: TRBJ2-2; V gene: TRBV20-1; CDR3 protein: CSARQNTGELFF; CDR3 DNA: TGCAGTGCTAGACAGAACACCGGGGAGCTGTTTTTT
CDR3 length: 14; clone size: NA; D gene: NA; J gene: TRBJ1-3; V gene: TRBV7-9; CDR3 protein: CASGGTPSGNTIYF; CDR3 DNA: TGTGCCAGCGGAGGGACTCCCTCTGGAAACACCATATATTTT
CDR3 length: 12; clone size: NA; D gene: NA; J gene: TRBJ2-1; V gene: TRBV7-2; CDR3 protein: CASSFHYNEQFF; CDR3 DNA: TGTGCCAGCAGCTTTCATTACAATGAGCAGTTCTTC
CDR3 length: 15; clone size: NA; D gene: TRBD2; J gene: TRBJ2-3; V gene: TRBV20-1; CDR3 protein: CSAAQTSGLTDTQYF; CDR3 DNA: TGCAGTGCTGCCCAGACTAGCGGACTCACAGATACGCAGTATTTT
CDR3 length: 13; clone size: NA; D gene: NA; J gene: TRBJ2-7; V gene: TRBV28; CDR3 protein: CVSSGSPIYEQYF; CDR3 DNA: TGTGTCAGCTCCGGCAGCCCGATCTACGAGCAGTACTTC
CDR3 length: 13; clone size: NA; D gene: NA; J gene: TRBJ2-7; V gene: TRBV7-7; CDR3 protein: CASSLTPGYEQYF; CDR3 DNA: TGTGCCAGCAGCTTAACCCCGGGGTACGAGCAGTACTTC
CDR3 length: 13; clone size: NA; D gene: NA; J gene: TRBJ2-7; V gene: TRBV7-9; CDR3 protein: CASNLWGTYEQYF; CDR3 DNA: TGTGCCAGCAACCTCTGGGGGACCTACGAGCAGTACTTC
CDR3 length: 15; clone size: NA; D gene: TRBD1; J gene: TRBJ2-1; V gene: TRBV19; CDR3 protein: CASSWTGQGVNEQFF; CDR3 DNA: TGTGCCAGTAGTTGGACAGGCCAGGGGGTTAATGAGCAGTTCTTC
CDR3 length: 15; clone size: many; D gene: NA; J gene: TRBJ2-3; V gene: TRBV5-1; CDR3 protein: CASSFDTPATDTQYF; CDR3 DNA: TGCGCCAGCAGCTTTGACACCCCCGCGACAGATACGCAGTATTTT
CDR3 length: 14; clone size: NA; D gene: NA; J gene: TRBJ2-1; V gene: TRBV11-2; CDR3 protein: CASSLDLPYNEQFF; CDR3 DNA: TGTGCCAGCAGCTTAGATCTCCCGTACAATGAGCAGTTCTTC
CDR3 length: 16; clone size: few; D gene: NA; J gene: TRBJ1-1; V gene: TRBV18; CDR3 protein: CASSPPEQGMNTEAFF; CDR3 DNA: TGTGCCAGCTCACCACCCGAACAGGGTATGAACACTGAAGCTTTCTTT
CDR3 length: 14; clone size: few; D gene: NA; J gene: TRBJ2-7; V gene: TRBV4-3; CDR3 protein: CASSHDLGQYEQYF; CDR3 DNA: TGCGCCAGCAGCCATGATCTCGGCCAATACGAGCAGTACTTC
CDR3 length: 15; clone size: few; D gene: NA; J gene: TRBJ2-7; V gene: TRBV11-1; CDR3 protein: CASSPRTRGGYEQYF; CDR3 DNA: TGTGCCAGCAGCCCCCGGACAAGGGGCGGTTACGAGCAGTACTTC
CDR3 length: 13; clone size: NA; D gene: NA; J gene: TRBJ1-6; V gene: TRBV6-5; CDR3 protein: CASKSTGNSPLHF; CDR3 DNA: TGTGCCAGCAAATCGACAGGAAATTCACCCCTCCACTTT
CDR3 length: 15; clone size: NA; D gene: NA; J gene: TRBJ2-7; V gene: TRBV7-9; CDR3 protein: CASNSWRHPTYEQYF; CDR3 DNA: TGTGCCAGCAACTCCTGGCGCCACCCGACCTACGAGCAGTACTTC
CDR3 length: 13; clone size: NA; D gene: NA; J gene: TRBJ2-7; V gene: TRBV6-2/TRBV6-3; CDR3 protein: CASSSPTNYEQYF; CDR3 DNA: TGTGCCAGCAGTTCCCCTACTAACTACGAGCAGTACTTC
CDR3 length: 13; clone size: few; D gene: NA; J gene: TRBJ2-2; V gene: TRBV9; CDR3 protein: CASSVTGVGELFF; CDR3 DNA: TGTGCCAGCAGCGTGACGGGGGTCGGGGAGCTGTTTTTT
CDR3 length: 12; clone size: few; D gene: TRBD2; J gene: TRBJ2-3; V gene: TRBV20-1; CDR3 protein: CSHTSDTDTQYF; CDR3 DNA: TGCAGTCACACTAGCGACACAGATACGCAGTATTTT
CDR3 length: 15; clone size: NA; D gene: NA; J gene: TRBJ2-1; V gene: TRBV9; CDR3 protein: CASSVVGESYNEQFF; CDR3 DNA: TGTGCCAGCAGCGTAGTCGGGGAGTCCTACAATGAGCAGTTCTTC
CDR3 length: 16; clone size: NA; D gene: TRBD1; J gene: TRBJ1-2; V gene: TRBV28; CDR3 protein: CASSQTGTGPLYGYTF; CDR3 DNA: TGTGCCAGCAGTCAAACCGGGACAGGCCCTCTCTATGGCTACACCTTC
CDR3 length: 14; clone size: few; D gene: TRBD2; J gene: TRBJ2-1; V gene: TRBV24-1; CDR3 protein: CAISQRDRWNEQFF; CDR3 DNA: TGTGCCATCTCTCAGCGGGATAGGTGGAATGAGCAGTTCTTC
CDR3 length: 13; clone size: few; D gene: NA; J gene: TRBJ1-5; V gene: TRBV2; CDR3 protein: CASEEQPNQPQHF; CDR3 DNA: TGTGCCAGCGAGGAACAGCCGAATCAGCCCCAGCATTTT
CDR3 length: 16; clone size: few; D gene: TRBD2; J gene: TRBJ2-7; V gene: TRBV27; CDR3 protein: CASSLWGTSGLYEQYF; CDR3 DNA: TGTGCCAGCAGTTTATGGGGGACTAGCGGACTTTACGAGCAGTACTTC
CDR3 length: 16; clone size: few; D gene: TRBD1; J gene: TRBJ1-2; V gene: TRBV20-1; CDR3 protein: CSARGLQGMPNYGYTF; CDR3 DNA: TGCAGTGCTAGAGGACTACAGGGGATGCCTAACTATGGCTACACCTTC
CDR3 length: 16; clone size: few; D gene: NA; J gene: TRBJ2-7; V gene: TRBV20-1; CDR3 protein: CSARDQQGGNSYEQYF; CDR3 DNA: TGCAGTGCTAGAGATCAGCAGGGCGGGAATTCCTACGAGCAGTACTTC
CDR3 length: 16; clone size: many; D gene: TRBD1; J gene: TRBJ1-5; V gene: TRBV6-1; CDR3 protein: CASSEGGTGGVQPQHF; CDR3 DNA: TGTGCCAGCAGTGAGGGTGGGACAGGGGGCGTCCAGCCCCAGCATTTT
CDR3 length: 17; clone size: many; D gene: TRBD2; J gene: TRBJ2-1; V gene: TRBV7-7; CDR3 protein: CASSLGSGLAAGNEQFF; CDR3 DNA: TGTGCCAGCAGCTTAGGCTCGGGACTAGCGGCGGGAAATGAGCAGTTCTTC
CDR3 length: 16; clone size: few; D gene: TRBD1; J gene: TRBJ2-7; V gene: TRBV3-1; CDR3 protein: CASSREDRGVSYEQYF; CDR3 DNA: TGTGCCAGCAGCCGAGAGGACAGGGGCGTATCCTACGAGCAGTACTTC
CDR3 length: 14; clone size: NA; D gene: TRBD2; J gene: TRBJ2-3; V gene: TRBV10-3; CDR3 protein: CAISVREGTDTQYF; CDR3 DNA: TGTGCCATCAGTGTGCGGGAGGGCACAGATACGCAGTATTTT
CDR3 length: 14; clone size: many; D gene: NA; J gene: TRBJ2-7; V gene: TRBV20-1; CDR3 protein: CSAPELRGLGEQYF; CDR3 DNA: TGCAGTGCCCCAGAATTGAGGGGACTGGGCGAGCAGTACTTC
CDR3 length: 16; clone size: NA; D gene: TRBD2; J gene: TRBJ2-7; V gene: TRBV20-1; CDR3 protein: CSARDLRTSGIYEQYF; CDR3 DNA: TGCAGTGCTAGAGATCTTAGGACTAGCGGGATTTACGAGCAGTACTTC
CDR3 length: 18; clone size: NA; D gene: TRBD2; J gene: TRBJ2-2; V gene: TRBV5-6; CDR3 protein: CASSSDTTSGRNTGELFF; CDR3 DNA: TGTGCCAGCAGCTCGGATACCACTAGCGGGAGGAACACCGGGGAGCTGTTTTTT
CDR3 length: 13; clone size: many; D gene: NA; J gene: TRBJ1-6; V gene: TRBV7-9; CDR3 protein: CASSLQTNSPLHF; CDR3 DNA: TGTGCCAGCAGCTTACAGACAAATTCACCCCTCCACTTT
CDR3 length: 13; clone size: many; D gene: NA; J gene: TRBJ1-1; V gene: TRBV20-1; CDR3 protein: CSARPTANTEAFF; CDR3 DNA: TGCAGTGCTAGACCCACAGCGAACACTGAAGCTTTCTTT
CDR3 length: 13; clone size: NA; D gene: NA; J gene: TRBJ1-2; V gene: TRBV6-1; CDR3 protein: CASSDWSGRGYTF; CDR3 DNA: TGTGCCAGCAGTGATTGGTCCGGGAGGGGCTACACCTTC
CDR3 length: 13; clone size: few; D gene: NA; J gene: TRBJ2-3; V gene: TRBV5-5; CDR3 protein: CASTRGDTDTQYF; CDR3 DNA: TGTGCCAGCACCAGGGGAGACACAGATACGCAGTATTTT
CDR3 length: 15; clone size: few; D gene: TRBD2; J gene: TRBJ2-5; V gene: TRBV11-2; CDR3 protein: CASSLVGGRGETQYF; CDR3 DNA: TGTGCCAGCAGCTTAGTTGGCGGGAGGGGTGAGACCCAGTACTTC
CDR3 length: 14; clone size: NA; D gene: NA; J gene: TRBJ1-6; V gene: TRBV20-1; CDR3 protein: CSARQTNRGNPLHF; CDR3 DNA: TGCAGTGCTAGACAAACTAATCGGGGCAACCCCCTCCACTTT
CDR3 length: 16; clone size: many; D gene: NA; J gene: TRBJ2-7; V gene: TRBV7-2; CDR3 protein: CASSLWSGQNTYEQYF; CDR3 DNA: TGTGCCAGCAGCTTATGGTCCGGACAAAATACCTACGAGCAGTACTTC
CDR3 length: 14; clone size: NA; D gene: NA; J gene: TRBJ2-1; V gene: TRBV7-7; CDR3 protein: CASSLEGDYNEQFF; CDR3 DNA: TGTGCCAGCAGCTTAGAAGGGGATTACAATGAGCAGTTCTTC
CDR3 length: 13; clone size: NA; D gene: TRBD2; J gene: TRBJ2-7; V gene: TRBV20-1; CDR3 protein: CSAKGTTLYEQYF; CDR3 DNA: TGCAGTGCTAAAGGGACTACTCTATACGAGCAGTACTTC
CDR3 length: 12; clone size: NA; D gene: NA; J gene: TRBJ2-1; V gene: TRBV29-1; CDR3 protein: CSASRRSHEQFF; CDR3 DNA: TGCAGCGCGTCTCGCCGTAGCCATGAGCAGTTCTTC
CDR3 length: 13; clone size: NA; D gene: NA; J gene: TRBJ1-1; V gene: TRBV9; CDR3 protein: CASSVAVNTEAFF; CDR3 DNA: TGTGCCAGCAGCGTAGCCGTGAACACTGAAGCTTTCTTT
CDR3 length: 13; clone size: few; D gene: NA; J gene: TRBJ1-1; V gene: TRBV5-1; CDR3 protein: CASRLQQNTEAFF; CDR3 DNA: TGCGCCAGCAGGCTCCAGCAGAACACTGAAGCTTTCTTT
CDR3 length: 14; clone size: NA; D gene: TRBD2; J gene: TRBJ2-7; V gene: TRBV27; CDR3 protein: CASTPAGGPYKQYF; CDR3 DNA: TGTGCCAGCACGCCTGCGGGGGGCCCCTACAAGCAGTACTTC
CDR3 length: 12; clone size: NA; D gene: NA; J gene: TRBJ2-5; V gene: TRBV12-3/TRBV12-4; CDR3 protein: CASSLGTETQYF; CDR3 DNA: TGTGCCAGCAGTTTGGGGACAGAGACCCAGTACTTC
CDR3 length: 15; clone size: NA; D gene: NA; J gene: TRBJ2-5; V gene: TRBV3-1; CDR3 protein: CASSHNVQGGETQYF; CDR3 DNA: TGTGCCAGCAGCCACAATGTCCAGGGTGGGGAGACCCAGTACTTC
CDR3 length: 16; clone size: many; D gene: NA; J gene: TRBJ2-7; V gene: TRBV27; CDR3 protein: CASSSTHPDGSYEQYF; CDR3 DNA: TGTGCCAGCAGTTCGACCCACCCGGACGGAAGCTACGAGCAGTACTTC
CDR3 length: 14; clone size: NA; D gene: TRBD1; J gene: TRBJ2-3; V gene: TRBV6-4; CDR3 protein: CASSASTGADTQYF; CDR3 DNA: TGTGCCAGCAGTGCCTCGACAGGGGCAGATACGCAGTATTTT
CDR3 length: 15; clone size: few; D gene: NA; J gene: TRBJ1-2; V gene: TRBV9; CDR3 protein: CASSRVGRGTYGYTF; CDR3 DNA: TGTGCCAGCAGTCGGGTCGGAAGGGGGACCTATGGCTACACCTTC
CDR3 length: 15; clone size: NA; D gene: TRBD2; J gene: TRBJ2-7; V gene: TRBV24-1; CDR3 protein: CATGQRSGSSYEQYF; CDR3 DNA: TGTGCCACCGGCCAGAGGAGCGGGAGCTCCTACGAGCAGTACTTC
CDR3 length: 14; clone size: NA; D gene: NA; J gene: TRBJ2-7; V gene: TRBV4-1; CDR3 protein: CASSLTESSYEQYF; CDR3 DNA: TGCGCCAGCAGCCTTACCGAGAGCTCCTACGAGCAGTACTTC
CDR3 length: 14; clone size: few; D gene: TRBD1; J gene: TRBJ2-3; V gene: TRBV29-1; CDR3 protein: CSGQQGEGTDTQYF; CDR3 DNA: TGCAGCGGTCAACAGGGGGAGGGCACAGATACGCAGTATTTT
CDR3 length: 15; clone size: NA; D gene: NA; J gene: TRBJ2-2; V gene: TRBV24-1; CDR3 protein: CATSDTGTTTGELFF; CDR3 DNA: TGTGCCACCAGTGATACCGGGACCACTACCGGGGAGCTGTTTTTT
CDR3 length: 17; clone size: NA; D gene: NA; J gene: TRBJ1-2; V gene: TRBV28; CDR3 protein: CASSSPPGATFFSGYTF; CDR3 DNA: TGTGCCAGCAGCTCTCCTCCTGGGGCCACCTTTTTCAGTGGCTACACCTTC
CDR3 length: 16; clone size: few; D gene: TRBD2; J gene: TRBJ2-7; V gene: TRBV19; CDR3 protein: CASSIAGGAASYEQYF; CDR3 DNA: TGTGCCAGTAGTATAGCGGGAGGAGCAGCTTCCTACGAGCAGTACTTC
CDR3 length: 16; clone size: NA; D gene: TRBD2; J gene: TRBJ2-3; V gene: TRBV7-2; CDR3 protein: CASSLVSGSSTDTQYF; CDR3 DNA: TGTGCCAGCAGCTTAGTTAGCGGGAGTAGCACAGATACGCAGTATTTT
CDR3 length: 16; clone size: few; D gene: TRBD2; J gene: TRBJ2-3; V gene: TRBV19; CDR3 protein: CASSTYSGRGTDTQYF; CDR3 DNA: TGTGCCAGTAGTACCTATAGCGGGAGGGGCACAGATACGCAGTATTTT